This T cell receptor (beta chain) was identified in a study of T cell responses to AZD1222 COVID-19 vaccine. Concerning this clone itself: As yet, its antigen is unknown.

Researchers grouped second doses given at about 4 or about 12 weeks into one pool. The table came from immunoSEQ multiplex PCR; TCRdb's copy has only in-frame clones and leaves some out. This sample has some 190,000 clones; 92% occur once, and the top ten carry more than 1.5%. The CDR3 totals 10 residues. Germline lookup yields CDR1 MNHEY and CDR2 SMNVEV (reference sequence). Study observations and caveats: Increased Spike-specific TCR breadth and depth were observed after two AZD1222 doses. Seropositive status at baseline applied to only a handful of AZD1222 recipients. Nearly half of spike-specific TCRs reportedly go after variant regions that carry no mutations.

This clonotype was sampled from an adult who received the AZD1222 COVID-19 vaccine. The chain uses TRBV27 and TRBJ2-7; D call uncertain. The sequences come from peripheral blood, collected 28 days after the second AZD1222 dose. The CDR3 coding sequence is TGTGCCAGCAGTCCACCAACCTATGGGGTC. As protein: CASSPPTYGV.